These 32 T cell receptor beta chains were all obtained from the same sample, sequenced in a study of tumor-infiltrating lymphocytes in localized non-small cell lung cancer. Sequenced by immunoSEQ multiplex PCR; TCRdb stores in-frame clones only, minus some. The sample records about 9,700 clones, more than 75% being singletons. Sequencing input: lung tumor tissue. The receptors come from a human donor with non-small cell lung cancer.

In this sample, this clone turned up once. The chain couples TRBV19 to TRBJ1-1, with 7 bases identical to TRBD1. The CDR3 spans 15 residues. The J segment lost 3 bases and the V segment lost 4 bases, leaving 8 bases of the junction unmatched. Germline V gene data show CDR1 as LNHDA and CDR2 as SQIVND (reference sequence). The DNA of the CDR3 is TGTGCCAGTAGTACCCAATCAGGGGGTTACACTGAAGCTTTCTTT. This encodes CASSTQSGGYTEAFF.

This chain uses TRBV7-9 with TRBJ2-1; perhaps TRBD1 as D (6 bases). The CDR3 is 17 residues long. Trimming cost V 0 bases and J 0 bases, with 12 bases left between them. In germline, CDR1 is SEHNR, CDR2 FQNEAQ (reference sequence). CDR3 residues: CASSLAGAQSSYNEQFF. DNA of the CDR3: TGTGCCAGCAGCTTAGCGGGGGCACAGAGCTCCTACAATGAGCAGTTCTTC. The full variable domain, in which reference TRBV7-9 and TRBJ2-1 provide the parts outside the CDR3, is DTGVSQNPRHKITKRGQNVTFRCDPISEHNRLYWYRQTLGQGPEFLTYFQNEAQLEKSRLLSDRFSAERPKGSFSTLEIQRTEQGDSAMYLCASSLAGAQSSYNEQFFGPGTRLTVL.

This chain connects TRBV30 to TRBJ1-1, with TRBD1 matching over 7 bases. The germline V gene has CDR1 GTSNPN and CDR2 SVGIG (reference sequence). J lost 4 bases, V lost 1 base, and 6 bases had no gene match. The CDR3 spans 14 residues. CDR3 sequence (DNA): TGTGCCTGGAGTGATGACAGGGAGGCCACTGAAGCTTTCTTT. Its protein product is CAWSDDREATEAFF.

The CDR3 here is CASSSGQVSYEQYF. CDR3 bases: TGTGCCAGCAGCTCAGGACAGGTCTCCTACGAGCAGTACTTC. The chain couples TRBV11-1 to TRBJ2-7; 7 nucleotides agree with TRBD1. CDR3 length: 14 residues. Trimming at V came to 4 bases and at J to 0 bases, leaving 3 bases not matched to a gene. Germline CDR1 is SGHAT and CDR2 is FQDESV (reference sequence). Full variable domain (outside the CDR3, taken from reference TRBV11-1 and TRBJ2-7): EAEVAQSPRYKITEKSQAVAFWCDPISGHATLYWYRQILGQGPELLVQFQDESVVDDSQLPKDRFSAERLKGVDSTLKIQPAELGDSAMYLCASSSGQVSYEQYFGPGTRLTVT.

The chain links TRBV6-6 to TRBJ2-7; 9 nucleotides agree with TRBD1. The CDR3 is 14 residues long. CDR1 and CDR2 (germline): MNHNY, SVGAGI (reference sequence). J gave up 6 bases and V 0 bases, and 3 bases lay outside the gene matches. CDR3 in DNA: TGTGCCAGCAGTTACTCGGGACAGGGTCTCGAGCAGTACTTC. Translated, it gives CASSYSGQGLEQYF.

This clone has a single count. The CDR3 region is CASSQESSYEQYF. The CDR3 bases are TGTGCCAGCTCACAAGAGAGCTCCTACGAGCAGTACTTC. V is TRBV18 and J is TRBJ2-7; D call uncertain. Germline CDR1 KGHSH, CDR2 LQKENI. Trimming removed 4 bases from V and 0 bases from J, with 7 bases in between. This CDR3 spans 13 amino acids.

The chain couples TRBV30 to TRBJ2-5; possible D gene TRBD2, 5 bases. Germline values: CDR1 GTSNPN, CDR2 SVGIG (reference sequence). V lost 5 bases and J lost 4, with 8 bases in between. The CDR3 is 11 amino acids. The CDR3 spells CAWGLGETQYF. CDR3 coding DNA: TGTGCCTGGGGACTCGGAGAGACCCAGTACTTC. Using reference TRBV30 and TRBJ2-5 for the parts outside the CDR3, the full variable domain is SQTIHQWPATLVQPVGSPLSLECTVEGTSNPNLYWYRQAAGRGLQLLFYSVGIGQISSEVPQNLSASRPQDRQFILSSKKLLLSDSGFYLCAWGLGETQYFGPGTRLLVL.

The chain combines TRBV2 with TRBJ2-7; 7 bases are a match to TRBD1. Unmatched junction bases numbered 15, after V lost 6 bases and J lost 4 bases. This CDR3 is built from 16 residues. The germline gives CDR1 SNHLY, CDR2 FYNNEI. CDR3 nucleotide sequence: TGTGCCAGCAGACGACGTCCGGGACAGCCTTTGTACGAGCAGTACTTC. This codes for CASRRRPGQPLYEQYF.

This chain connects TRBV30 to TRBJ2-1, with a tentative D call TRBD1 (5 bases). The CDR3 covers 15 residues. Germline CDR1 is GTSNPN and CDR2 is SVGIG (reference sequence). Deletions cut 0 bases from V and 2 bases from J, with 11 bases between. CDR3 coding DNA: TGTGCCTGGAGTGTTGACAGTGGGACCTACAATGAGCAGTTCTTC. Protein product: CAWSVDSGTYNEQFF.

Regarding this clone: One junction end does not reproduce the germline sequence, and a read error may be involved. The chain couples TRBV7-6 to TRBJ2-2; D remains ambiguous. The CDR3 loop spans 12 amino acids. The germline V gene encodes CDR1 SGHVS and CDR2 FNYEAQ. The chain's CDR3 is CTSSLSNGELFF. The CDR3 nucleotides are TGTACCAGCAGCTTATCCAACGGGGAGCTGTTTTTT. Combining the CDR3 with reference TRBV7-6 and TRBJ2-2 gives the whole variable domain GAGVSQSPRYKVTKRGQDVALRCDPISGHVSLYWYRQALGQGPEFLTYFNYEAQQDKSGLPNDRFSAERPEGSISTLTIQRTEQRDSAMYRCTSSLSNGELFFGEGSRLTVL.

This chain joins TRBV10-3 and TRBJ1-1, with unresolved D. V was trimmed by 10 bases and J by 3 bases, leaving 15 bases between them. Germline CDR1 and CDR2: ENHRY and SYGVKD. The CDR3 loop spans 13 amino acids. The chain's CDR3 is CATSNSPHTEAFF. The CDR3 DNA reads TGTGCCACCTCAAATTCCCCCCACACTGAAGCTTTCTTT.

This clone was seen a handful of times. The chain is built from TRBV27 and TRBJ1-2; 9 bases fit TRBD1. The germline V gene has CDR1 MNHEY and CDR2 SMNVEV (reference sequence). With 3 bases clipped from V and 7 bases from J, the junction kept 0 bases outside the gene matches. The CDR3 runs 12 residues. The CDR3 here is CASSLTGGGYTF. For the CDR3, the DNA is TGTGCCAGCAGTTTGACAGGGGGTGGCTACACCTTC.

This chain joins TRBV7-9 and TRBJ2-3; the match to TRBD2 covers 9 bases. V gave up 5 bases and J gave up 5 bases; unmatched junction bases: 5. Per germline, CDR1 SEHNR and CDR2 FQNEAQ (reference sequence). The CDR3 extends over 14 amino acids. CDR3 sequence: CASSLGLAQDTQYF. CDR3 sequence (DNA): TGTGCCAGCAGCCTCGGACTAGCGCAAGATACGCAGTATTTT.

The rearrangement uses TRBV5-4 and TRBJ1-1; D is undetermined. The CDR3 is 16 amino acids. Germline-derived CDR1 and CDR2 are SGHNT and YYREEE (reference sequence). The ends were cut back, 0 bases at V and 4 bases at J, with 16 bases in the middle. In DNA, the CDR3 is TGTGCCAGCAGCTTGGCAGACTACCCACCGGGCACTGAAGCTTTCTTT. It is translated as CASSLADYPPGTEAFF.

The chain recombines TRBV27 with TRBJ2-7; 9 nucleotides line up with TRBD1. The germline gives CDR1 MNHEY, CDR2 SMNVEV (reference sequence). There are 17 residues in the CDR3. V was clipped by 4 bases and J by 4 bases; unmatched bases: 14. The CDR3 DNA follows: TGTGCCAGCAGTTCATCGGGGACAGGGAATAGTTGGTACGAGCAGTACTTC. This codes for CASSSSGTGNSWYEQYF.

This chain links TRBV4-1 with TRBJ1-1; 8 bases agree with TRBD1. V dropped 4 bases and J dropped 10; count of bases not matched to a gene: 11. The CDR3 totals 14 residues. The germline V gene encodes CDR1 MGHRA and CDR2 YSYEKL. The CDR3 is CASSRGDRGRRAFF. For the CDR3, the DNA is TGCGCCAGCAGCCGGGGAGACAGGGGAAGGCGAGCTTTCTTT.

This chain uses TRBV15 with TRBJ2-5, with a weak D call TRBD2 (6 bases). V lost 8 bases and J 2 bases, leaving 6 bases between the germline ends. Germline CDR1 LNHNV, CDR2 YYDKDF (reference sequence). The CDR3 is 11 residues long. In nucleotides, the CDR3 is TGTGCCACCGCGGGGCAAGAGACCCAGTACTTC. Its protein product is CATAGQETQYF.

The table lists this clone with a few counts. This chain links TRBV5-8 with TRBJ2-2; D is possibly TRBD1 (5 bases). This CDR3 is 15 amino acids long. The germline CDR1 and CDR2 sequences are SGHTS and YDEGEE. V shed 5 bases and J shed 6 bases, with 17 bases lying between them. The CDR3 bases are TGTGCCAGCAGTCCAGGGATTCGGGCCGCCGGGGAGCTGTTTTTT. It yields the protein CASSPGIRAAGELFF.

The chain links TRBV28 to TRBJ1-1; D is unclear. CDR1 is MDHEN and CDR2 is SYDVKM in the germline V gene. The CDR3 is made up of 14 amino acids. V was trimmed by 5 bases and J by 0 bases, leaving 10 bases between them. CDR3 nucleotides: TGTGCCAGCAGTCCGCCCATCGTGAACACTGAAGCTTTCTTT. Translated: CASSPPIVNTEAFF. The entire variable domain, with the rest obtained from reference TRBV28 and TRBJ1-1, is as follows: DVKVTQSSRYLVKRTGEKVFLECVQDMDHENMFWYRQDPGLGLRLIYFSYDVKMKEKGDIPEGYSVSREKKERFSLILESASTNQTSMYLCASSPPIVNTEAFFGQGTRLTVV.

This chain connects TRBV5-1 to TRBJ2-7; the D gene is possibly TRBD2 (6 bases). The CDR3 loop spans 17 amino acids. The V end lost 0 bases, the J end lost 0 bases, and 16 bases lay between the germline ends. Germline V CDR1 and CDR2: SGHRS, YFSETQ. The CDR3 DNA sequence: TGCGCCAGCAGCTTGGAAGGGAGGCGGCCCCCCTCCTACGAGCAGTACTTC. This codes for CASSLEGRRPPSYEQYF.

The V call is TRBV7-9, the J call TRBJ2-5, with D unresolved. Per the germline V gene, CDR1 is SEHNR and CDR2 is FQNEAQ (reference sequence). The CDR3 length is 13 residues. Trimming shortened V by 1 base and J by 3 bases, and 6 bases separated the two germline ends. The CDR3 is CASSLDIEETQYF. The CDR3 nucleotides read TGTGCCAGCAGCTTAGACATTGAAGAGACCCAGTACTTC. The variable domain in full, completed from reference TRBV7-9 and TRBJ2-5, reads DTGVSQNPRHKITKRGQNVTFRCDPISEHNRLYWYRQTLGQGPEFLTYFQNEAQLEKSRLLSDRFSAERPKGSFSTLEIQRTEQGDSAMYLCASSLDIEETQYFGPGTRLLVL.

V and J are TRBV2 and TRBJ2-7, with 9 bases identical to TRBD2. V shed 9 bases, J shed 3 bases, and the junction held 9 bases outside the gene matches. CDR3 size: 14 residues. From germline, CDR1 is SNHLY and CDR2 FYNNEI. CDR3 sequence: CARSLAGKNYEQYF. The CDR3 DNA is TGTGCCAGATCCCTAGCGGGGAAGAACTACGAGCAGTACTTC.

This chain links TRBV30 with TRBJ2-2; 9 bases line up with TRBD2. The CDR3 extends over 14 amino acids. V lost 4 bases to trimming and J lost 5 bases; unmatched junction nucleotides: 5. Germline V lookup: CDR1 GTSNPN, CDR2 SVGIG (reference sequence). The CDR3 coding sequence is TGTGCCTGGACAAGACTAGCGGCTACCGGGGAGCTGTTTTTT. Its translation is CAWTRLAATGELFF.

The sample holds one count of this clone. The chain carries TRBV4-3 and TRBJ2-2, with TRBD1 matching 7 bases. CDR3 size: 15 residues. J was trimmed by 4 bases and V by 3 bases; bases with no gene match: 5. CDR1 LGHNA and CDR2 YSLEER come from the germline V gene. For the CDR3, the DNA is TGCGCCAGCAGCCAGCAGACAGGGTCCACCGGGGAGCTGTTTTTT. As protein: CASSQQTGSTGELFF.

V gene TRBV25-1 combines with J gene TRBJ2-3; D possibly corresponds to TRBD2 (6 bases). The germline gives CDR1 MGHDK, CDR2 SYGVNS. The CDR3 sequence is 14 residues long. With 8 bases removed from V and 2 bases from J, the gap between germline ends came to 14 bases. The chain's CDR3 is CASAGTGDTDTQYF. The CDR3 nucleotides are TGTGCCAGCGCCGGGACTGGGGACACAGATACGCAGTATTTT.

This clone was counted only a few times. The chain uses TRBV4-3 and TRBJ1-2; maybe TRBD1 (5 bases). V lost 1 base, J lost 6 bases, and 9 bases lay in between. Germline lookup yields CDR1 LGHNA and CDR2 YSLEER. This CDR3 region has 13 residues. The CDR3 sequence: CASSQVGTDGYTF. CDR3 nucleotide sequence: TGCGCCAGCAGCCAAGTTGGGACGGATGGCTACACCTTC.

V and J are TRBV12-5 and TRBJ1-1; D perhaps matches TRBD1 (6 bases). The germline V and J ends were trimmed by 0 bases and 1 base, with 15 bases remaining between them. There are 17 residues in the CDR3. Germline loops: CDR1 LGHNT, CDR2 FRNRAP. The CDR3 region has the DNA TGTGCTAGTGGTTTGGTAAGGGGGGGAGAAGGGAACACTGAAGCTTTCTTT. This translates into CASGLVRGGEGNTEAFF.

The CDR3 coding sequence is TGTGCCAGCTCACCCGGGACAGGGGACACTGAAGCTTTCTTT. Residues: CASSPGTGDTEAFF. The chain joins TRBV18 to TRBJ1-1; 10 nucleotides line up with TRBD1. The CDR3 totals 14 residues. J was trimmed by 3 bases and V by 3 bases; bases with no gene match: 1. Germline V gene sequence: CDR1 KGHSH, CDR2 LQKENI.

The gene calls are TRBV5-1 and TRBJ2-5, with 8 bases matching TRBD1. The end of the DNA is better explained by TRBJ2-7, so the J call may be wrong. This CDR3 is built from 15 residues. In germline, CDR1 is SGHRS, CDR2 YFSETQ. CDR3 DNA sequence: TGCGCCAGCAGCATAGGACAGGGAAAGGTCTACGAGCAGTACTTC. This encodes CASSIGQGKVYEQYF.

The chain joins TRBV9 to TRBJ2-1, with TRBD2 as a possible D gene (6 bases). CDR1 SGDLS and CDR2 YYNGEE come from the germline V gene. Between the trimmed V and J ends, which lost 4 bases and 2 bases, there was a span of 13 bases. CDR3 length equals 15 residues. The CDR3 DNA sequence: TGTGCCAGCAGCACCTCCGGGGGACCCTACAATGAGCAGTTCTTC. Translation gives CASSTSGGPYNEQFF.

The genes are TRBV9 and TRBJ2-3; D is unresolved. Germline values: CDR1 SGDLS, CDR2 YYNGEE. Trimming stripped 0 bases from V and 2 bases from J, with 7 bases between. The CDR3 has 14 residues. The CDR3 DNA sequence: TGTGCCAGCAGCGTAGCTACCACCACAGATACGCAGTATTTT. It translates to CASSVATTTDTQYF.

The V gene is TRBV12-5, the J gene TRBJ1-2; 8 bases are shared with TRBD1. Germline assignment: CDR1 LGHNT and CDR2 FRNRAP. CDR3 size: 15 residues. J lost 11 bases, V lost 3 bases, and 14 bases had no gene match. For the CDR3, the DNA is TGTGCTAGTGGTTTAGTTCCCGGGGGGACAGGCAGGTACACCTTC. Amino acids: CASGLVPGGTGRYTF.